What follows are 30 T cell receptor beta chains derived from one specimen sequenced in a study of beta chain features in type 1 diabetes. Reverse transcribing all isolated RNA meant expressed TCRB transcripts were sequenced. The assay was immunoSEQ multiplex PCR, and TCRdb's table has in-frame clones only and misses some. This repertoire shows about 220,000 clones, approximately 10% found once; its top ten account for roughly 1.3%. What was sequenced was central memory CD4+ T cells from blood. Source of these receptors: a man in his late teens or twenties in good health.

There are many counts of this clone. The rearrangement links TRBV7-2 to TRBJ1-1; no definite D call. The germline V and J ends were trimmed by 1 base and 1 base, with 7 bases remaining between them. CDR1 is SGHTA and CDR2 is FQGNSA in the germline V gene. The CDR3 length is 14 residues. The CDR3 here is CASSLDAENTEAFF. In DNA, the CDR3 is TGTGCCAGCAGCTTAGACGCGGAGAACACTGAAGCTTTCTTT. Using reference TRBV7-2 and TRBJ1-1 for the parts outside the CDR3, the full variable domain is GAGVSQSPSNKVTEKGKDVELRCDPISGHTALYWYRQSLGQGLEFLIYFQGNSAPDKSGLPSDRFSAERTGGSVSTLTIQRTQQEDSAVYLCASSLDAENTEAFFGQGTRLTVV.

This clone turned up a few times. This CDR3 is CASSLARGQGKDEQFF. CDR3 nucleotides: TGTGCCAGCAGCTTAGCGCGAGGACAGGGGAAGGATGAGCAGTTCTTC. The rearrangement uses TRBV7-2 and TRBJ2-1; 9 nucleotides match TRBD1. The germline V gene has CDR1 SGHTA and CDR2 FQGNSA. Germline trimming cut 0 bases from V and 8 bases from J; bases unmatched to any gene: 8. The CDR3 consists of 16 residues.

In nucleotides, the CDR3 is TGTGCCAGCAGTGAAATACTGGATTACAATGAGCAGTTCTTC. Translating it yields CASSEILDYNEQFF. The rearrangement joins TRBV2 to TRBJ2-1; D is unclear. Deletions cut 2 bases from V and 4 bases from J, with 9 bases between. This CDR3 is 14 amino acids long. Germline CDR1 and CDR2: SNHLY and FYNNEI.

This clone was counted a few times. The CDR3: CASSLAGTSGSNEQFF. The CDR3 DNA sequence: TGTGCCAGCAGCTTAGCTGGGACTAGCGGGAGTAATGAGCAGTTCTTC. J is TRBJ2-1 and V is TRBV9, with 14 bases matching TRBD2. In germline, CDR1 is SGDLS, CDR2 YYNGEE. The CDR3 consists of 16 residues. V trimming: 4 bases; J trimming: 7 bases; junction bases outside the gene matches: 7.

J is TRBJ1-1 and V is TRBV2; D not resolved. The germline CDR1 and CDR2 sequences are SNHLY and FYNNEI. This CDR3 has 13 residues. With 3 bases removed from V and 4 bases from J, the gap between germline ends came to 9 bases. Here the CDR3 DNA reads TGTGCCAGCAGTGATTATATGGGCACTGAAGCTTTCTTT. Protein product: CASSDYMGTEAFF.

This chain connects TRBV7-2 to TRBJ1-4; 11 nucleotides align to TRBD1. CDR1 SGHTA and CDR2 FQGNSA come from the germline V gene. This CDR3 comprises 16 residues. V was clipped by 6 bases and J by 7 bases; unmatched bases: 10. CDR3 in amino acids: CASRWTGGSLSEKLFF. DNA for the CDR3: TGTGCCAGCAGATGGACAGGGGGCTCCCTTAGTGAAAAACTGTTTTTT.

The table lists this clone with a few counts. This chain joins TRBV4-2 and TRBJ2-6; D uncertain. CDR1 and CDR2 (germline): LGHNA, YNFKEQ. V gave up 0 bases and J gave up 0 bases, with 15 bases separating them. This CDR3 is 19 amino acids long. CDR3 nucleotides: TGTGCCAGCAGCCAAGATCAATCGGCAGCTAGCTCTGGGGCCAACGTCCTGACTTTC. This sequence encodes CASSQDQSAASSGANVLTF.

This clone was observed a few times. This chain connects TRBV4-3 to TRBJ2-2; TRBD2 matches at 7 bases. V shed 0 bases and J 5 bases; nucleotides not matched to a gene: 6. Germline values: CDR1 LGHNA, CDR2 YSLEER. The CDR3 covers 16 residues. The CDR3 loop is CASSQDDTSVTGELFF. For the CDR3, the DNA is TGCGCCAGCAGCCAAGATGACACTAGCGTTACCGGGGAGCTGTTTTTT.

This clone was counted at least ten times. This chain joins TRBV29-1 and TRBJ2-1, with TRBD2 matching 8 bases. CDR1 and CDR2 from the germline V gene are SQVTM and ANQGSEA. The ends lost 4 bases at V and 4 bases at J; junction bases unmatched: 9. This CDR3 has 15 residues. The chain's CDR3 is CSVVSWTSSYNEQFF. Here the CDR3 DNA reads TGCAGCGTTGTTAGTTGGACTAGCTCATACAATGAGCAGTTCTTC.

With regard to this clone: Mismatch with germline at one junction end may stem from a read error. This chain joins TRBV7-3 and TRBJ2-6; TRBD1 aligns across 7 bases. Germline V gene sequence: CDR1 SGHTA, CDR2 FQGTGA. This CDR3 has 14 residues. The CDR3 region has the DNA TGTGCCAGCAGCGACAGGGCTGGGGCCAACGGCCTGACTTTC. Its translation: CASSDRAGANGLTF.

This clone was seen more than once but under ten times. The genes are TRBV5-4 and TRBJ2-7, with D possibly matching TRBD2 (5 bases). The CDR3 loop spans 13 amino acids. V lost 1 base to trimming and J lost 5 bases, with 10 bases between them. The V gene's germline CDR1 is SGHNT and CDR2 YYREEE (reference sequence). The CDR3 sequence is CASSLYAGNEQYF. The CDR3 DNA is TGTGCCAGCAGCTTGTATGCGGGTAACGAGCAGTACTTC.

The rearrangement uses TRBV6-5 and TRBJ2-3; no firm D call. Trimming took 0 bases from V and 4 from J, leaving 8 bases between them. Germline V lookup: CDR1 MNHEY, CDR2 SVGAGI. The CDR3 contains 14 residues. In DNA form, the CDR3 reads TGTGCCAGCAGTTACTCGAGACGGGCAGATACGCAGTATTTT. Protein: CASSYSRRADTQYF.

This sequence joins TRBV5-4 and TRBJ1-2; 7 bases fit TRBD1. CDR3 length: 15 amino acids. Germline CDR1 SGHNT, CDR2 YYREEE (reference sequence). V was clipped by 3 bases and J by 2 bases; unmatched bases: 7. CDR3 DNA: TGTGCCAGCAGCTCCGGGACAGTCCCGAACTATGGCTACACCTTC. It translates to CASSSGTVPNYGYTF.

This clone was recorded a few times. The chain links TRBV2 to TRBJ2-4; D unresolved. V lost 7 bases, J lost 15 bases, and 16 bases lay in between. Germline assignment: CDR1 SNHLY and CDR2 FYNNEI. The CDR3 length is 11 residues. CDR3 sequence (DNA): TGTGCCAGCACCTCGTTTTCCGGGCTGTACTTC. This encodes CASTSFSGLYF.

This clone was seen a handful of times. CDR3 bases: TGTGCCAGCAGTTCACAGGGGGGAACCTACAATGAGCAGTTCTTC. It is translated as CASSSQGGTYNEQFF. V is TRBV6-5 and J is TRBJ2-1, with 8 bases fitting TRBD1. J lost 2 bases, V lost 4 bases, and 4 bases had no gene match. Germline-derived CDR1 and CDR2 are MNHEY and SVGAGI. The CDR3 is 15 residues long.

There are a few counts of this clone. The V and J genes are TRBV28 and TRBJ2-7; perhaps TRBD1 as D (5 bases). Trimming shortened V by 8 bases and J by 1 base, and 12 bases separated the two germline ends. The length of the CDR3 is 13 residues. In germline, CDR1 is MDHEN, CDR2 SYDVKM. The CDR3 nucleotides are TGTGCCAGCGGGGCAGTCCCTTCCTACGAGCAGTACTTC. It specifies CASGAVPSYEQYF.

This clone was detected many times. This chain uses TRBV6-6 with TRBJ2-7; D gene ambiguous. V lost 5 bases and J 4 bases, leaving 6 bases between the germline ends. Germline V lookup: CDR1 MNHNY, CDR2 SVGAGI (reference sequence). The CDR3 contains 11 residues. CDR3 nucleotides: TGTGCCAGCAGTCCTAGATACGAGCAGTACTTC. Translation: CASSPRYEQYF.

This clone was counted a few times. CDR3 loop: CASSLQGASYEQYF. The DNA for the CDR3 is TGTGCCAGCAGCTTACAGGGGGCCTCCTACGAGCAGTACTTC. The chain uses TRBV7-6 and TRBJ2-7, with 8 bases lining up with TRBD1. In germline, CDR1 is SGHVS, CDR2 FNYEAQ. The CDR3 is 14 amino acids. With V trimmed by 2 bases and J by 0 bases, 0 bases remained unmatched.

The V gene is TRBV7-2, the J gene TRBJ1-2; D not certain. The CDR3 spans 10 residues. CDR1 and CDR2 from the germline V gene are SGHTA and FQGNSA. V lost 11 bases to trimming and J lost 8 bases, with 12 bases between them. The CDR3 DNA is TGTGCCGCCGGATCGTCGGGCTACACCTTC. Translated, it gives CAAGSSGYTF.

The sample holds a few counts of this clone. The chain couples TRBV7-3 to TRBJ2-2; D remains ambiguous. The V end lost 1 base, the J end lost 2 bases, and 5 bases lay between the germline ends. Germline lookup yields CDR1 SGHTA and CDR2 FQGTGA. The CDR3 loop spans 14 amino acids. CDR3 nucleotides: TGTGCCAGCAGCTTAAGATACAACACCGGGGAGCTGTTTTTT. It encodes CASSLRYNTGELFF.

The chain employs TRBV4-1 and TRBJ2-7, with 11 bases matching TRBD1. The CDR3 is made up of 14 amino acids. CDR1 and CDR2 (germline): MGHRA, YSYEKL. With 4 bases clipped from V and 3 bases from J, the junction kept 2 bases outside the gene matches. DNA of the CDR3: TGCGCCAGCAGCCGGACAGGGGGCAACTACGAGCAGTACTTC. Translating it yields CASSRTGGNYEQYF.

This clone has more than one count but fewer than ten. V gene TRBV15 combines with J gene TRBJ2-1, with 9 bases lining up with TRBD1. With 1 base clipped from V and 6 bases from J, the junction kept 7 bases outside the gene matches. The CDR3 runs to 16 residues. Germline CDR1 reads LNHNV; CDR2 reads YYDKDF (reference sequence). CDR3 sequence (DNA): TGTGCCACCAGCAGAGCGGGGACAGGGTTAGTCAATGAGCAGTTCTTC. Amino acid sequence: CATSRAGTGLVNEQFF.

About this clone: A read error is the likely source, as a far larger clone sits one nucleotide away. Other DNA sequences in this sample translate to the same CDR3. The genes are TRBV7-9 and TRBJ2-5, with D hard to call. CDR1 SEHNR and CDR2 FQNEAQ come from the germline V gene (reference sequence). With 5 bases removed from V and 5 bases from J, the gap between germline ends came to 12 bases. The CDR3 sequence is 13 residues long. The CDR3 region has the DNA TGTGCCAGCAGCCCTCGTATCGGGGAGACCCAGTACTTC. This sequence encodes CASSPRIGETQYF.

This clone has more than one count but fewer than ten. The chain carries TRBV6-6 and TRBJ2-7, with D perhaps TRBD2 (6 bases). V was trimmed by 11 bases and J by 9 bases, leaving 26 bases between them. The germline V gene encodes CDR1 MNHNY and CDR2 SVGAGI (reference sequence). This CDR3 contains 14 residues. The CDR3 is CACSAGPKSEWQYF. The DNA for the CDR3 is TGTGCCTGCTCGGCGGGACCCAAGAGTGAGTGGCAGTACTTC.

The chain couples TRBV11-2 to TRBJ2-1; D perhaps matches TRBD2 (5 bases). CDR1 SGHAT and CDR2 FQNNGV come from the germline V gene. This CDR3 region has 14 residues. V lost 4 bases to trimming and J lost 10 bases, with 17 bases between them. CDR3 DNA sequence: TGTGCCAGCAGCTCAATAAAGTGGAGGAACGAGCAGTTCTTC. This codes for CASSSIKWRNEQFF.

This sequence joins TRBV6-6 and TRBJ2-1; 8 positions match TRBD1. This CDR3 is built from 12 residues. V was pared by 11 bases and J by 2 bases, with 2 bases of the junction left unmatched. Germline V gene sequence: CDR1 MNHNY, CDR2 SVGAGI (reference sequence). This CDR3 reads CAEGQAYNEQFF. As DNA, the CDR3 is TGTGCCGAGGGACAGGCCTACAATGAGCAGTTCTTC.

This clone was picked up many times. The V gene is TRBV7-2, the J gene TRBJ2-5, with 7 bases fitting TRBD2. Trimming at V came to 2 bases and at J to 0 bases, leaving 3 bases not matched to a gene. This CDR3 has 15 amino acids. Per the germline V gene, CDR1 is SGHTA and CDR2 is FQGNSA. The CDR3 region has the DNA TGTGCCAGCAGCTTACCGCTAGCGGACCAAGAGACCCAGTACTTC. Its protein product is CASSLPLADQETQYF.

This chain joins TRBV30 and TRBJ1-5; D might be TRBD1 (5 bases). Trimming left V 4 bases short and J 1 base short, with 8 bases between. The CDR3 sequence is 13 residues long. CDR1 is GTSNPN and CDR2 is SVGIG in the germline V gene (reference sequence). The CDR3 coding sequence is TGTGCCTGGACAGGGTCCAGCAATCAGCCCCAGCATTTT. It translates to CAWTGSSNQPQHF.

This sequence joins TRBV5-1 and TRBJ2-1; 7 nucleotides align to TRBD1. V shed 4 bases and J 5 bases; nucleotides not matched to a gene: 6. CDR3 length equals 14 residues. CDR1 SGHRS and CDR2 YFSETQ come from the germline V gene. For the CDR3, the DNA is TGCGCCAGCAGCGGGGACAGAAGGCACAATGAGCAGTTCTTC. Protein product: CASSGDRRHNEQFF.

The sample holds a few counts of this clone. CDR3 nucleotide sequence: TGTGCCAGCAGCGTAGGTTGGGCCGGAGAGACCCAGTACTTC. Amino acids: CASSVGWAGETQYF. This sequence joins TRBV9 and TRBJ2-5; unclear D gene. The ends were cut back, 0 bases at V and 4 bases at J, with 10 bases in the middle. The CDR3 totals 14 residues. CDR1 SGDLS and CDR2 YYNGEE come from the germline V gene.